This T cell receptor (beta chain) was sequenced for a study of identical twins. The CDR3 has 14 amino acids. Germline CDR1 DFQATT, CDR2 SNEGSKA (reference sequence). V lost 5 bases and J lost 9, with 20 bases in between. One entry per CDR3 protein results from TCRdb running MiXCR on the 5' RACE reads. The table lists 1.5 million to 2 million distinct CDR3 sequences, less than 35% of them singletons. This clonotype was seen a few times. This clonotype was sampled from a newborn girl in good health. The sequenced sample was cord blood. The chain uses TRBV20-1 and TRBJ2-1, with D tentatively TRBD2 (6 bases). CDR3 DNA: TGCAGTGCTTCCCTCGCCCCGGGGGATAGTGAGCAGTTCTTC. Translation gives CSASLAPGDSEQFF.